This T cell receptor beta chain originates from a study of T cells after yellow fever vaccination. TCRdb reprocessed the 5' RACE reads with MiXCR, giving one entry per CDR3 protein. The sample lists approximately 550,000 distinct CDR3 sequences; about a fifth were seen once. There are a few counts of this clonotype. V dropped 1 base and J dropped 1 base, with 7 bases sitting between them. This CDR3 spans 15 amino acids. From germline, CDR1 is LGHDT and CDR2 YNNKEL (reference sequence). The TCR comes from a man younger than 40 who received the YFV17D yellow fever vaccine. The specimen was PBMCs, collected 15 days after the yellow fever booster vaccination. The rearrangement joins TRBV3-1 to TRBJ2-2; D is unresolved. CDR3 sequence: CASSQAGLNTGELFF. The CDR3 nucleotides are TGTGCCAGCAGCCAAGCTGGCTTGAACACCGGGGAGCTGTTTTTT.